The next 26 T cell receptor beta chains were all read from a single sample in a study of T cell repertoires in cytomegalovirus infection. TCRdb called the reads again in MiXCR, with one record for every CDR3 protein. In the table there are 150,000 or so distinct CDR3 sequences, roughly 6% of which are singletons. Sequencing was done on a sample of PBMCs. The receptors here all came from a human donor in good health (CMV status not recorded). Some clones in this sample may be carry-over from other donors' samples.

The table lists this clonotype with many counts. The gene calls are TRBV19 and TRBJ1-3; no clear D. Germline CDR1 is LNHDA and CDR2 is SQIVND (reference sequence). CDR3 length equals 15 residues. V was clipped by 8 bases and J by 0 bases, with 14 bases between them. CDR3 residues: CASRPVFSSGNTIYF. CDR3 bases: TGTGCCAGTCGACCCGTGTTTAGCTCTGGAAACACCATATATTTT.

The chain recombines TRBV7-2 with TRBJ1-5, with D possibly TRBD1 on 6 matching bases. This CDR3 has 14 residues. The germline V gene encodes CDR1 SGHTA and CDR2 FQGNSA. V lost 8 bases and J lost 2, with 13 bases in between. The CDR3 coding sequence is TGTGCCAGCGAAACAGGGTGGGGCAATCAGCCCCAGCATTTT. Translation: CASETGWGNQPQHF.

The rearrangement links TRBV29-1 to TRBJ2-3, with D possibly being TRBD2 (5 bases). The CDR3 runs to 13 residues. Germline-derived CDR1 and CDR2 are SQVTM and ANQGSEA. V lost 3 bases and J 4 bases, leaving 11 bases between the germline ends. CDR3 DNA sequence: TGCAGCGTTGATGGAGGTACGGCAGATACGCAGTATTTT. It is translated as CSVDGGTADTQYF.

This clonotype was counted ten times or more. V gene TRBV7-8 combines with J gene TRBJ1-1; D may be TRBD1 (5 bases). V lost 7 bases to trimming and J lost 4 bases, with 16 bases between them. This CDR3 comprises 14 residues. Germline CDR1 SGHVS, CDR2 FQNEAQ. CDR3 amino acids: CASMMGQWSTEAFF. The CDR3 DNA follows: TGTGCCAGCATGATGGGGCAATGGAGCACTGAAGCTTTCTTT.

This clonotype was recorded at least ten times. This chain links TRBV6-1 with TRBJ1-5, with a weak D call TRBD1 (6 bases). Germline V gives CDR1 MNHNS, CDR2 SASEGT. This CDR3 contains 16 residues. V was clipped by 6 bases and J by 4 bases, with 19 bases between them. In nucleotides, the CDR3 is TGTGCCAGCAGGACGACAGGATTCCTCCAGAATCAGCCCCAGCATTTT. This sequence encodes CASRTTGFLQNQPQHF.

In DNA, the CDR3 is TGTGCCTGGAGTGTTGGGCAGGGGATTTTCAATGAGCAGTTCTTC. Translation: CAWSVGQGIFNEQFF. The rearrangement links TRBV30 to TRBJ2-1, with D tentatively TRBD1 (6 bases). V lost 0 bases and J 6 bases, leaving 15 bases between the germline ends. Germline V lookup: CDR1 GTSNPN, CDR2 SVGIG (reference sequence). The CDR3 runs 15 residues.

This clonotype was seen at least ten times. The chain is built from TRBV7-2 and TRBJ1-6; tentative D call: TRBD1 (5 bases). The ends were cut back, 7 bases at V and 5 bases at J, with 15 bases in the middle. The CDR3 runs to 15 residues. Germline assignment: CDR1 SGHTA and CDR2 FQGNSA. The DNA for the CDR3 is TGTGCCAGCATACCCGGGACCCCTCATAATTCACCCCTCCACTTT. This translates into CASIPGTPHNSPLHF.

The V and J genes are TRBV5-6 and TRBJ2-3; D is possibly TRBD2 (7 bases). This CDR3 spans 16 amino acids. CDR1 is SGHDT and CDR2 is YYEEEE in the germline V gene. V was trimmed by 4 bases and J by 4 bases, leaving 19 bases between them. This chain's CDR3 is CASSSPLGGAPDTQYF. As DNA, the CDR3 is TGTGCCAGCAGCAGCCCTCTGGGGGGGGCCCCAGATACGCAGTATTTT.

The chain has TRBV2 and TRBJ1-2, with TRBD1 identical over 7 bases. This CDR3 is 13 amino acids long. V shed 6 bases, J shed 7 bases, and the junction held 8 bases outside the gene matches. Germline V gene sequence: CDR1 SNHLY, CDR2 FYNNEI. The DNA for the CDR3 is TGTGCCAGCAGCGACAGGGTGGAATTTGGCTACACCTTC. It specifies CASSDRVEFGYTF.

This clonotype was counted many times. The chain links TRBV7-8 to TRBJ1-2, with unresolved D. V was shortened by 2 bases and J by 8 bases, with 15 bases between the two germline ends. CDR1 is SGHVS, CDR2 FQNEAQ, per germline. This CDR3 is 14 amino acids long. CDR3 loop: CASSLKVTLSGYTF. CDR3 DNA: TGTGCCAGCAGCTTAAAGGTCACGCTTTCGGGCTACACCTTC.

This clonotype appeared a few times. J is TRBJ1-6 and V is TRBV4-3; D is perhaps TRBD1 (5 bases). There are 14 residues in the CDR3. CDR1 is LGHNA, CDR2 YSLEER, per germline. Trimming shortened V by 1 base and J by 7 bases, and 8 bases separated the two germline ends. The CDR3 DNA sequence: TGCGCCAGCAGCCAAGCAGGGAGGAATTCACCCCTCCACTTT. Encoded protein: CASSQAGRNSPLHF.

This clonotype was counted many times. The rearrangement links TRBV7-2 to TRBJ2-7; TRBD1 aligns across 7 bases. This CDR3 has 13 residues. J lost 4 bases, V lost 3 bases, and 3 bases had no gene match. From germline, CDR1 is SGHTA and CDR2 FQGNSA. CDR3 nucleotides: TGTGCCAGCAGCTTTCCAGGGGGATACGAGCAGTACTTC. Its protein product is CASSFPGGYEQYF.

Many counts were recorded for this clonotype. J is TRBJ1-4 and V is TRBV29-1; D is ambiguous. The CDR3 contains 12 residues. The V and J ends lost 1 base and 6 bases respectively, with 6 bases between them. Looked up from germline, CDR1 is SQVTM and CDR2 is ANQGSEA. Here the CDR3 DNA reads TGCAGCGTTGAAGTCCAGTATGAAAAACTGTTTTTT. Translating gives CSVEVQYEKLFF.

Ten or more counts support this clonotype. The chain is built from TRBV7-9 and TRBJ2-5; unclear D gene. Germline V gene lookup returns CDR1 SEHNR and CDR2 FQNEAQ (reference sequence). This CDR3 spans 13 amino acids. Trimming shortened V by 0 bases and J by 5 bases, and 7 bases separated the two germline ends. DNA of the CDR3: TGTGCCAGCAGCTTAGCAGGGTGGGAGACCCAGTACTTC. Protein: CASSLAGWETQYF.

The genes are TRBV6-5 and TRBJ2-2; perhaps TRBD1 as D (5 bases). The V and J ends lost 2 bases and 0 bases respectively, with 22 bases between them. The CDR3 length is 20 residues. Germline V gives CDR1 MNHEY, CDR2 SVGAGI. CDR3 in DNA: TGTGCCAGCAGTTACGGGCGATATCCTTTGACAGACGCGAACACCGGGGAGCTGTTTTTT. Its protein product is CASSYGRYPLTDANTGELFF.

This chain links TRBV6-5 with TRBJ1-5; TRBD1 might be the D (6 bases). V was trimmed by 0 bases and J by 3 bases, leaving 12 bases between them. Per germline, CDR1 MNHEY and CDR2 SVGAGI. The length of the CDR3 is 16 residues. The CDR3 bases are TGTGCCAGCAGTTACTCGATTGGGACACTCAATCAGCCCCAGCATTTT. Amino acid sequence: CASSYSIGTLNQPQHF.

There are many counts of this clonotype. This chain links TRBV7-2 with TRBJ1-2; possible D gene TRBD1, 6 bases. The CDR3 sequence is 13 residues long. Germline CDR1 reads SGHTA; CDR2 reads FQGNSA. V gave up 4 bases and J gave up 4 bases, with 10 bases separating them. The chain's CDR3 is CASSWRGGYGYTF. The CDR3 coding sequence is TGTGCCAGCAGCTGGAGAGGGGGCTATGGCTACACCTTC.

This clonotype was seen ten or more times. CDR3 loop: CASSLSAGQETQYF. Here the CDR3 DNA reads TGTGCCAGCAGCTTATCGGCAGGCCAAGAGACCCAGTACTTC. This rearrangement joins TRBV7-9 to TRBJ2-5, with D unresolved. This CDR3 has 14 residues. With 2 bases removed from V and 1 base from J, the gap between germline ends came to 8 bases. Germline-derived CDR1 and CDR2 are SEHNR and FQNEAQ (reference sequence).

The sample holds many counts of this clonotype. The chain recombines TRBV7-2 with TRBJ2-1, with TRBD2 matching 14 bases. Germline trimming cut 0 bases from V and 8 bases from J; bases unmatched to any gene: 6. CDR3 length: 17 residues. The germline V gene encodes CDR1 SGHTA and CDR2 FQGNSA. CDR3 sequence (DNA): TGTGCCAGCAGCTTAGCGACTAGCGGGGGGGCCAACTATGAGCAGTTCTTC. This encodes CASSLATSGGANYEQFF. The full variable domain, with the rest looked up from reference TRBV7-2 and TRBJ2-1, is GAGVSQSPSNKVTEKGKDVELRCDPISGHTALYWYRQSLGQGLEFLIYFQGNSAPDKSGLPSDRFSAERTGGSVSTLTIQRTQQEDSAVYLCASSLATSGGANYEQFFGPGTRLTVL.

This clonotype was seen only a few times. V usage is TRBV11-1 and J usage is TRBJ2-7; TRBD1 or TRBD2 may be the D gene (5 bases each). The CDR3 totals 14 residues. Germline-derived CDR1 and CDR2 are SGHAT and FQDESV (reference sequence). V lost 0 bases, J lost 6 bases, and 12 bases lay in between. The CDR3 reads CASSLAGTPSEQYF. The DNA of the CDR3 is TGTGCCAGCAGCTTAGCGGGGACCCCAAGCGAGCAGTACTTC.

The chain couples TRBV5-5 to TRBJ2-7; TRBD2 matches 12 bases. The germline gives CDR1 SGHKS, CDR2 YYEKEE (reference sequence). This CDR3 is 18 amino acids long. V shed 2 bases and J 9 bases; nucleotides not matched to a gene: 18. CDR3 loop: CASSFSPSGGGGSVAQYF. The CDR3 DNA is TGTGCCAGCAGCTTTAGTCCTAGCGGGGGGGGGGGTTCAGTTGCGCAGTACTTC.

The V and J genes are TRBV6-1 and TRBJ2-2; D gene ambiguous. Trimming shortened V by 5 bases and J by 8 bases, and 21 bases separated the two germline ends. Germline V gene lookup returns CDR1 MNHNS and CDR2 SASEGT. The CDR3 runs 16 residues. CDR3 nucleotides: TGTGCCAGCAGTTACGGAACAACTGTCCCCCCGGGGGAGCTGTTTTTT. This gives the protein CASSYGTTVPPGELFF.

The rearrangement joins TRBV20-1 to TRBJ1-2; D possibly corresponds to TRBD1 (5 bases). The CDR3 is 14 amino acids. Trimming cost V 3 bases and J 2 bases, with 13 bases left between them. Per germline, CDR1 DFQATT and CDR2 SNEGSKA (reference sequence). CDR3 bases: TGCAGTGCTAGTCCCCAGGGTGGGAACTATGGCTACACCTTC. It translates to CSASPQGGNYGYTF.

This clonotype was seen many times. This chain joins TRBV7-2 and TRBJ1-2; 8 bases map to TRBD1. Germline V gene lookup returns CDR1 SGHTA and CDR2 FQGNSA. After removal of 4 bases from V and 7 bases from J, the junction contained 5 bases not matched to a gene. The CDR3 is made up of 13 amino acids. The CDR3 DNA reads as TGTGCCAGCAGCTCGACAGGGGTCTTTGGCTACACCTTC. This encodes CASSSTGVFGYTF.

The chain employs TRBV20-1 and TRBJ2-5; 12 positions agree with TRBD2. Per germline, CDR1 DFQATT and CDR2 SNEGSKA (reference sequence). Trimming took 7 bases from V and 5 from J; bases not matched to a gene: 8. The CDR3 consists of 14 residues. CDR3 loop: CSVLAGGLVETQYF. The CDR3 bases are TGCAGTGTCCTAGCGGGGGGGCTTGTGGAGACCCAGTACTTC.

This sequence joins TRBV5-1 and TRBJ1-1, with 9 nucleotides matching TRBD1. In germline, CDR1 is SGHRS, CDR2 YFSETQ. The CDR3 contains 16 residues. V dropped 4 bases and J dropped 4; count of bases not matched to a gene: 11. The CDR3 spells CASSTRTGAMSTEAFF. In DNA form, the CDR3 reads TGCGCCAGCAGCACACGGACAGGGGCGATGAGCACTGAAGCTTTCTTT.